This TCR beta chain originates from a study of T-cell memory formation after mild COVID-19. Germline V gene sequence: CDR1 SEHNR, CDR2 FQNEAQ (reference sequence). V trimming: 5 bases; J trimming: 5 bases; junction bases outside the gene matches: 8. The CDR3 has 14 residues. The 5'RACE method, run with constant-segment primers, produced TCR alpha and TCR beta cDNA libraries (carrying sample barcodes and UMIs). MiXCR, applied by TCRdb to the 5' RACE reads, yields one record per CDR3 protein. The sample contains a few hundred thousand distinct CDR3 sequences, about 15% of which appear only once. The J gene is TRBJ2-5, the V gene TRBV7-9; TRBD2 matches 7 bases. The sample was PBMCs or a T cell subset sorted from them (not recorded which). The source is a man aged 18 to 35 who had mild COVID-19 (a few samples of this study predate the infection). Cell type and time point are not known. The CDR3: CASSPTSVVETQYF. CDR3 DNA sequence: TGTGCCAGCAGCCCTACTAGCGTCGTGGAGACCCAGTACTTC.